The 14 T cell receptor beta chains listed next were all sequenced from one sample in a study of graft-versus-host responses after intestinal transplantation. The time point: postoperative day 105 after intestinal transplantation (dayNNNN = postoperative day). Sequenced by immunoSEQ multiplex PCR; TCRdb stores in-frame clones only, minus some. The sample holds roughly 12,000 clones; roughly nine tenths are singletons and the top ten take around 3.4%. The sample in question was PBMCs, obtained 105 days after intestinal transplantation. The receptors shown here come from a human patient who received an intestinal transplant, so some T cells may come from the graft donor.

The rearrangement joins TRBV7-9 to TRBJ2-7; 11 nucleotides match TRBD2. CDR1 is SEHNR and CDR2 is FQNEAQ in the germline V gene (reference sequence). CDR3 size: 15 residues. Losses at the gene ends were 8 bases for V and 3 bases for J; bases not matched to a gene: 9. The CDR3 here is CASGRLAGSFYEQYF. In DNA, the CDR3 is TGTGCCAGCGGCAGACTAGCGGGGTCCTTCTACGAGCAGTACTTC.

The rearrangement joins TRBV19 to TRBJ2-2, with 8 positions matching TRBD2. This CDR3 comprises 19 residues. Germline-derived CDR1 and CDR2 are LNHDA and SQIVND (reference sequence). J gave up 6 bases and V 2 bases, and 17 bases lay outside the gene matches. Here the CDR3 reads CASSIFGGGGTPGPGELFF. The CDR3 DNA follows: TGTGCCAGTAGTATATTTGGGGGCGGGGGGACCCCGGGGCCCGGGGAGCTGTTTTTT. The whole variable domain, filled in from reference TRBV19 and TRBJ2-2, reads DGGITQSPKYLFRKEGQNVTLSCEQNLNHDAMYWYRQDPGQGLRLIYYSQIVNDFQKGDIAEGYSVSREKKESFPLTVTSAQKNPTAFYLCASSIFGGGGTPGPGELFFGEGSRLTVL.

The chain carries TRBV5-6 and TRBJ1-4, with 10 bases identical to TRBD1. V was clipped by 3 bases and J by 11 bases; unmatched bases: 13. The CDR3 extends over 16 amino acids. Germline V gene data show CDR1 as SGHDT and CDR2 as YYEEEE. In DNA form, the CDR3 reads TGTGCCAGCAGCTCAGGACAGGGGGTTCTTCTCGGGAAACTGTTTTTT. Translation: CASSSGQGVLLGKLFF.

The table lists this clone with a count of one. The chain combines TRBV5-1 with TRBJ1-2; no definite D call. Germline CDR1 reads SGHRS; CDR2 reads YFSETQ. Trimming pared 4 bases from V and 5 bases from J, leaving 15 bases between. The CDR3 consists of 14 residues. The CDR3 sequence: CASSLGTVSYGYTF. CDR3 coding DNA: TGCGCCAGCAGCCTTGGTACAGTTTCGTATGGCTACACCTTC. Full variable domain (remainder filled in from reference TRBV5-1 and TRBJ1-2): KAGVTQTPRYLIKTRGQQVTLSCSPISGHRSVSWYQQTPGQGLQFLFEYFSETQRNKGNFPGRFSGRQFSNSRSEMNVSTLELGDSALYLCASSLGTVSYGYTFGSGTRLTVV.

The chain couples TRBV5-1 to TRBJ1-4; D remains unclear. The germline V gene encodes CDR1 SGHRS and CDR2 YFSETQ. The length of the CDR3 is 14 residues. Deletions cut 2 bases from V and 0 bases from J, with 5 bases between. The CDR3 protein is CASSFLPTNEKLFF. The CDR3 coding sequence is TGCGCCAGCAGCTTCCTCCCAACTAATGAAAAACTGTTTTTT.

The chain joins TRBV25-1 to TRBJ2-7; D unclear. This CDR3 contains 17 residues. CDR1 is MGHDK, CDR2 SYGVNS, per germline. V lost 3 bases and J lost 3, with 21 bases in between. The DNA of the CDR3 is TGTGCCAGCAGTGACTCTTTGAAGGGTGACCCCTTCTACGAGCAGTACTTC. Protein: CASSDSLKGDPFYEQYF.

This clone was picked up one time. The chain combines TRBV28 with TRBJ2-3, with 11 nucleotides matching TRBD2. This CDR3 is built from 16 residues. Germline V gives CDR1 MDHEN, CDR2 SYDVKM. V lost 5 bases to trimming and J lost 4 bases; unmatched junction nucleotides: 8. CDR3 coding DNA: TGTGCCAGCAGTATATTAGCGGGAGGGCTCTCAGATACGCAGTATTTT. Amino acids: CASSILAGGLSDTQYF.

V usage is TRBV14 and J usage is TRBJ2-7; D may be TRBD1 (5 bases). The ends were cut back, 1 base at V and 5 bases at J, with 9 bases in the middle. CDR1 and CDR2 (germline): SGHDN, FVKESK. The CDR3 runs 13 residues. The CDR3 nucleotides are TGTGCCAGCAGCCAAGGGGGCCCGCACGAGCAGTACTTC. Translating it yields CASSQGGPHEQYF.

The chain combines TRBV5-1 with TRBJ1-2; possible D gene TRBD1, 6 bases. Germline assignment: CDR1 SGHRS and CDR2 YFSETQ. The CDR3 contains 19 residues. Trimming left V 0 bases short and J 3 bases short, with 24 bases between. The CDR3 sequence is CASSLGPWDIVPPYYGYTF. CDR3 nucleotides: TGCGCCAGCAGCTTGGGCCCCTGGGACATCGTGCCCCCCTACTATGGCTACACCTTC.

This chain uses TRBV9 with TRBJ1-1, with 8 positions matching TRBD1. There are 14 residues in the CDR3. The V and J ends lost 4 bases and 5 bases, in that order; junction bases with no gene match: 7. Germline lookup yields CDR1 SGDLS and CDR2 YYNGEE. In DNA, the CDR3 is TGTGCCAGCAGCTCAGGGGGCGCGGAGACTGAAGCTTTCTTT. This sequence encodes CASSSGGAETEAFF. The full variable domain, with the rest looked up from reference TRBV9 and TRBJ1-1, is DSGVTQTPKHLITATGQRVTLRCSPRSGDLSVYWYQQSLDQGLQFLIQYYNGEERAKGNILERFSAQQFPDLHSELNLSSLELGDSALYFCASSSGGAETEAFFGQGTRLTVV.

The rearrangement uses TRBV7-3 and TRBJ2-7; D may match TRBD1 or TRBD2 (5 bases each). The CDR3 covers 15 residues. The V end was cut by 4 bases, the J end by 0 bases, with 13 bases between. Germline assignment: CDR1 SGHTA and CDR2 FQGTGA. The CDR3 spells CASSSGPASSYEQYF. The CDR3 DNA reads as TGTGCCAGCAGCTCGGGGCCGGCAAGCTCCTACGAGCAGTACTTC.

The rearrangement links TRBV5-1 to TRBJ2-5; 8 nucleotides agree with TRBD2. V was clipped by 2 bases and J by 3 bases; unmatched bases: 9. Germline CDR1 is SGHRS and CDR2 is YFSETQ. CDR3 size: 16 residues. The CDR3 loop is CASSLGAGGMEETQYF. The CDR3 nucleotides are TGCGCCAGCAGCTTAGGGGCGGGAGGAATGGAAGAGACCCAGTACTTC.

This clone showed up just once. V and J are TRBV11-3 and TRBJ2-1; no clear D gene. Germline V gene data show CDR1 as SGHNT and CDR2 as YENEEA. This CDR3 spans 14 amino acids. V was clipped by 0 bases and J by 8 bases, with 11 bases between them. CDR3 loop: CASSLDRVADEQFF. CDR3 coding DNA: TGTGCCAGCAGCTTAGATCGAGTGGCCGATGAGCAGTTCTTC.

The chain carries TRBV6-5 and TRBJ1-5; D uncertain. This CDR3 spans 14 amino acids. V lost 5 bases and J 5 bases, leaving 13 bases between the germline ends. Germline CDR1 MNHEY, CDR2 SVGAGI. The CDR3 region has the DNA TGTGCCAGCAGTCTCAATGAAAGGGATCAGCCCCAGCATTTT. Protein sequence: CASSLNERDQPQHF.